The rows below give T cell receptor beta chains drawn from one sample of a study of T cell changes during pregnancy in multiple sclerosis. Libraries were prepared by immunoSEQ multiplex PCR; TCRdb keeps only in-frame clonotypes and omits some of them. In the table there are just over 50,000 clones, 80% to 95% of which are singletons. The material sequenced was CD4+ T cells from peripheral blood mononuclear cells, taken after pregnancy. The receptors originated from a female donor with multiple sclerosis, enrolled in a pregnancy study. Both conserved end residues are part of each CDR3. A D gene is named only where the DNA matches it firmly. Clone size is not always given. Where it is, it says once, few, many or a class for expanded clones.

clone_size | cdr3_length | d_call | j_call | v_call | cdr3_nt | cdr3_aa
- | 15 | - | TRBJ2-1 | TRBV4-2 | TGTGCCAGCAGCCAAGATGGCCCCAGGGGTAGCAGATGGTTCTTC | CASSQDGPRGSRWFF
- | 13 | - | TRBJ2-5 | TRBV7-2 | TGTGCCAGCGGGCTAGCTAGACAAGAGACCCAGTACTTC | CASGLARQETQYF
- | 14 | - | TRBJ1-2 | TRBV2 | TGTGCCAGCAGTGAGGATCGGCCAGGCTATGGCTACACCTTC | CASSEDRPGYGYTF
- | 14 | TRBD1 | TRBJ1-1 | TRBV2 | TGTGCCAGCAGGGAAAGGGGGCTAAGCACTGAAGCTTTCTTT | CASRERGLSTEAFF
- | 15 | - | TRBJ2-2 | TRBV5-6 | TGTGCCAGCAGCTCCGGAACAGGGATCACCGGGGAGCTGTTTTTT | CASSSGTGITGELFF
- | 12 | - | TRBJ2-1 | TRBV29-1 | TGCAGCGCTCGGGGGTGGGGGAATGAGCAGTTCTTC | CSARGWGNEQFF
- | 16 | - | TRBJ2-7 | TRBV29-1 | TGCAGCGCCGTACCGGGACAACTCACTTACTCCTACGAGCAGTACTTC | CSAVPGQLTYSYEQYF
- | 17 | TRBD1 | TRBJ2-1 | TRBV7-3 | TGTGCCAGCAGCTTATTAGGAGGGGGACAGGGGAACAATGAGCAGTTCTTC | CASSLLGGGQGNNEQFF
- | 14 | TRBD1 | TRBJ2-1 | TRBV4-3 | TGCGCCAGCAGCCAAGAAGACAGGGACAATGAGCAGTTCTTC | CASSQEDRDNEQFF
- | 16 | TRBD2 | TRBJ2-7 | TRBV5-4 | TGTGCCAGCAGCCAAAGGGGTAGCGGGAAACCTCCGGGGGCGTACTTC | CASSQRGSGKPPGAYF
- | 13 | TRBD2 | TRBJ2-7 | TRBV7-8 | TGTGCCAGCAGCCCCGGGACTAGATACGAGCAGTACTTC | CASSPGTRYEQYF
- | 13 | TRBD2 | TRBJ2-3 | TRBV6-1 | TGTGCCAGCGGGGCGGGAGTGATAGATACGCAGTATTTT | CASGAGVIDTQYF
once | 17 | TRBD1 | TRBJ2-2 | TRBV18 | TGTGCCAGCTCACCTGCCCGGAGGGACAGGGACACCGGGGAGCTGTTTTTT | CASSPARRDRDTGELFF
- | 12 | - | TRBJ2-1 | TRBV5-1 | TGCGCCAGCAGCCGGAGGATGGGTGAGCAGTTCTTC | CASSRRMGEQFF
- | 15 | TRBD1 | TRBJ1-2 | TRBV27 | TGTGCCAGCAGGGCGGCCTTGGGACAGGGAAGAGGCTACACCTTC | CASRAALGQGRGYTF
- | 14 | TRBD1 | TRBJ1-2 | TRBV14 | TGTGCCAGCAGCCTAGGGACAGCTAACTATGGCTACACCTTC | CASSLGTANYGYTF
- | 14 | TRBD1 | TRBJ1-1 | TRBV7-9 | TGTGCCAGCAGCCCGGGACAGGGGCACACTGAAGCTTTCTTT | CASSPGQGHTEAFF
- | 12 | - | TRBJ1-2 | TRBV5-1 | TGCGCCAGCAGCCCTGCAGGGGACGGCTACACCTTC | CASSPAGDGYTF
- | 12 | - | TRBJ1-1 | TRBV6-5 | TGTGCCAGCCAGGCGGGGGGCGCTGAAGCTTTCTTT | CASQAGGAEAFF
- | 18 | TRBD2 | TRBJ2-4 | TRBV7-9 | TGTGCCAGCAGCCATTGGACTAGCGGGAGGGGTGCCAAAAACATTCAGTACTTC | CASSHWTSGRGAKNIQYF
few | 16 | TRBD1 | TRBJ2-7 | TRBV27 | TGTGCCAGCAGTGCTCCGGACAGGGGACGGGCTAGGGAGCAGTACTTC | CASSAPDRGRAREQYF
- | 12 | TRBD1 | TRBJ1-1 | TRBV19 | TGTGCCAGTAGTTACAGGGGCACTGAAGCTTTCTTT | CASSYRGTEAFF
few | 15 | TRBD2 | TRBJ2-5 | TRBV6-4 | TGTGCCAGCAGTGGGACTAGCGGACCGCAAGAGACCCAGTACTTC | CASSGTSGPQETQYF
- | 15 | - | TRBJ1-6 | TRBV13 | TGTGCCAGCAGTTTCTACGAGGGTAACGGTTCACCCCTCCACTTT | CASSFYEGNGSPLHF
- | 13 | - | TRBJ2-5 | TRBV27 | TGTGCCAGCAGTTTGTCGGGGAAAGAGACCCAGTACTTC | CASSLSGKETQYF
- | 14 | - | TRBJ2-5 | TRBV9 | TGTGCCAGCAGCGGCGGAACCTACCAAGAGACCCAGTACTTC | CASSGGTYQETQYF
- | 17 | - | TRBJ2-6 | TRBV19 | TGTGCCAGTAGTATAGATCTATTCGACTCTGGGGCCAACGTCCTGACTTTC | CASSIDLFDSGANVLTF
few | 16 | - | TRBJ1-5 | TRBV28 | TGTGCCAGCAGTTTTTGGGACTTAGCTAGCAATCAGCCCCAGCATTTT | CASSFWDLASNQPQHF